The 30 T cell receptor beta chains listed next were all sequenced from one sample in a study of OX40 agonist ivuxolimab in advanced cancers. Clones were sequenced by immunoSEQ multiplex PCR, and TCRdb holds only the in-frame ones, with some missing. The data contain some 33,000 clones, roughly 89% of them singletons. Material: CD4+ or CD8+ T cells sorted from blood, obtained in a trial of the OX40 agonist ivuxolimab. The receptors were gathered from an adult with an advanced solid tumor such as melanoma, head and neck, liver or kidney cancer.

The V gene is TRBV5-6, the J gene TRBJ2-7; D call uncertain. Per germline, CDR1 SGHDT and CDR2 YYEEEE. V dropped 2 bases and J dropped 2 bases, with 5 bases sitting between them. The CDR3 contains 12 residues. The CDR3 is CASSFSTYEQYF. CDR3 coding DNA: TGTGCCAGCAGCTTTTCGACCTACGAGCAGTACTTC.

The DNA of the CDR3 is TGTGCCAGCAGCTTGGGTGGACCGACCTACGAGCAGTACTTC. Residues: CASSLGGPTYEQYF. The chain is built from TRBV11-2 and TRBJ2-7; D is unresolved. The CDR3 has 14 amino acids. Germline-derived CDR1 and CDR2 are SGHAT and FQNNGV. Trimming stripped 3 bases from V and 2 bases from J, with 11 bases between.

V usage is TRBV15 and J usage is TRBJ1-1, with 8 bases that match TRBD1. The V gene's germline CDR1 is LNHNV and CDR2 YYDKDF (reference sequence). V lost 3 bases and J lost 3; bases outside the gene matches: 6. CDR3 length equals 15 residues. This CDR3 is CATSRARGRDTEAFF. CDR3 sequence (DNA): TGTGCCACCAGCAGGGCCAGGGGGCGGGACACTGAAGCTTTCTTT.

The V gene is TRBV2, the J gene TRBJ1-3; tentatively, D is TRBD1 (6 bases). Germline V lookup: CDR1 SNHLY, CDR2 FYNNEI. The ends were cut back, 8 bases at V and 0 bases at J, with 14 bases in the middle. The CDR3 loop spans 15 amino acids. The chain's CDR3 is CASFGNRDSGNTIYF. CDR3 in DNA: TGTGCCAGCTTCGGGAACAGGGACTCTGGAAACACCATATATTTT.

Points on this clone: This same CDR3 is encoded by further DNA sequences in the sample. Here the CDR3 reads CASSLMGGGYTF. The CDR3 region has the DNA TGTGCCAGTAGTCTGATGGGGGGGGGCTACACCTTC. This chain uses TRBV19 with TRBJ1-2, with a tentative D call TRBD1 (5 bases). The CDR3 has 12 amino acids. The V and J ends lost 5 bases and 8 bases respectively, with 12 bases between them. The germline V gene encodes CDR1 LNHDA and CDR2 SQIVND (reference sequence).

The chain uses TRBV30 and TRBJ2-1; tentative D call: TRBD2 (5 bases). Germline V gene sequence: CDR1 GTSNPN, CDR2 SVGIG (reference sequence). This CDR3 has 14 residues. V was trimmed by 2 bases and J by 12 bases, leaving 20 bases between them. DNA for the CDR3: TGTGCCTGGAGTCGCACTAGAGGCATTCGGGGGCAGTTCTTC. This gives the protein CAWSRTRGIRGQFF.

V and J are TRBV2 and TRBJ2-1, with 8 bases aligning to TRBD1. This CDR3 has 18 residues. Germline lookup yields CDR1 SNHLY and CDR2 FYNNEI. With V trimmed by 3 bases and J by 4 bases, 14 bases remained unmatched. CDR3 in DNA: TGTGCCAGCAGTGACCCCCGAGTAGTCCAGGGGGCATACAATGAGCAGTTCTTC. Protein sequence: CASSDPRVVQGAYNEQFF.

The chain carries TRBV5-6 and TRBJ2-5, with D possibly being TRBD1 (6 bases). TRBJ2-7 matches the DNA end more closely, so the J call is doubtful. CDR3 length: 12 residues. CDR1 SGHDT and CDR2 YYEEEE come from the germline V gene. The CDR3 DNA is TGTGCCAGCAGCCCGACAGGCTACGAGCAGTACTTC. This gives the protein CASSPTGYEQYF.

The chain joins TRBV29-1 to TRBJ2-7; unclear D gene. CDR1 and CDR2 from the germline V gene are SQVTM and ANQGSEA. The CDR3 contains 11 residues. The V end lost 5 bases, the J end lost 0 bases, and 5 bases lay between the germline ends. The CDR3: CSVRDSYEQYF. The CDR3 DNA follows: TGCAGCGTTCGCGACTCCTACGAGCAGTACTTC.

The genes are TRBV7-6 and TRBJ2-7; a weak D match, TRBD2 (5 bases). From germline, CDR1 is SGHVS and CDR2 FNYEAQ. The germline V and J ends were trimmed by 5 bases and 1 base, with 12 bases remaining between them. The CDR3 is made up of 14 amino acids. The CDR3 bases are TGTGCCAGCAGCCCCTCGGGGATGTCCTACGAGCAGTACTTC. It is translated as CASSPSGMSYEQYF.

V usage is TRBV10-3 and J usage is TRBJ1-1; D might be TRBD1 (5 bases). V lost 7 bases and J lost 0, with 15 bases in between. This CDR3 contains 15 residues. In germline, CDR1 is ENHRY, CDR2 SYGVKD. The CDR3 here is CAITSDSQLNTEAFF. CDR3 in DNA: TGTGCCATCACTTCCGACAGCCAATTGAACACTGAAGCTTTCTTT.

V gene TRBV27 combines with J gene TRBJ2-1; 9 positions match TRBD2. V lost 6 bases and J lost 5; bases outside the gene matches: 8. CDR3 size: 15 residues. Germline CDR1 and CDR2: MNHEY and SMNVEV (reference sequence). This CDR3 reads CASRGPGLAHNEQFF. The CDR3 region has the DNA TGTGCCAGCAGGGGTCCGGGACTAGCTCACAATGAGCAGTTCTTC.

The rearrangement joins TRBV6-6 to TRBJ2-5; maybe TRBD1 (6 bases). The ends were cut back, 2 bases at V and 5 bases at J, with 15 bases in the middle. The germline gives CDR1 MNHNY, CDR2 SVGAGI (reference sequence). The CDR3 extends over 15 amino acids. CDR3 residues: CASSYQGGGYETQYF. The CDR3 DNA sequence: TGTGCCAGCAGTTACCAAGGGGGTGGATACGAGACCCAGTACTTC.

J is TRBJ1-1 and V is TRBV6-5, with 8 bases lining up with TRBD1. This CDR3 spans 15 amino acids. V was clipped by 2 bases and J by 4 bases; unmatched bases: 6. The germline V gene has CDR1 MNHEY and CDR2 SVGAGI. Here the CDR3 reads CASSYDQGAGTEAFF. The CDR3 DNA is TGTGCCAGCAGTTACGACCAGGGGGCTGGCACTGAAGCTTTCTTT.

This clone has just one count. This sequence joins TRBV19 and TRBJ2-7; possibly TRBD1 for D (6 bases). The germline V gene has CDR1 LNHDA and CDR2 SQIVND (reference sequence). The length of the CDR3 is 13 residues. V lost 6 bases and J lost 1, with 10 bases in between. The CDR3 loop is CASRGAQSYEQYF. The DNA for the CDR3 is TGTGCCAGTAGGGGGGCGCAGTCCTACGAGCAGTACTTC.

This chain connects TRBV6-5 to TRBJ1-1; TRBD1 aligns across 7 bases. CDR3 length: 12 amino acids. The germline gives CDR1 MNHEY, CDR2 SVGAGI. With V trimmed by 2 bases and J by 9 bases, 3 bases remained unmatched. The CDR3 sequence is CASSYQGVKAFF. The DNA for the CDR3 is TGTGCCAGCAGTTACCAGGGGGTCAAAGCTTTCTTT.

This clone was counted a few times. A read error may account for a junction end that differs from germline. The chain employs TRBV27 and TRBJ1-5, with no clear D. From germline, CDR1 is MNHEY and CDR2 SMNVEV (reference sequence). This CDR3 region has 14 residues. CDR3 amino acids: CASSLGGDLLTLNF. The CDR3 nucleotides are TGTGCCAGCAGTTTAGGCGGTGATTTATTAACTTTGAATTTT.

V gene TRBV19 combines with J gene TRBJ2-1, with 9 positions matching TRBD2. Trimming cost V 8 bases and J 5 bases; bases outside gene matches: 10. The CDR3 is made up of 15 amino acids. Germline lookup yields CDR1 LNHDA and CDR2 SQIVND (reference sequence). CDR3 residues: CASGRAGGPHNEQFF. The CDR3 coding sequence is TGTGCCAGTGGGCGTGCGGGAGGGCCCCACAATGAGCAGTTCTTC.

The V gene is TRBV6-6, the J gene TRBJ2-3; tentatively, D is TRBD2 (5 bases). The CDR3 sequence is 16 residues long. Trimming removed 7 bases at V and 3 bases at J, with 20 bases between. The V gene's germline CDR1 is MNHNY and CDR2 SVGAGI (reference sequence). CDR3 region: CASTTREVTLTDTQYF. In nucleotides, the CDR3 is TGTGCCAGCACCACACGGGAAGTAACTCTTACAGATACGCAGTATTTT.

The V and J genes are TRBV6-1 and TRBJ2-1, with a possible D match to TRBD1 (5 bases). This CDR3 is built from 15 residues. Germline assignment: CDR1 MNHNS and CDR2 SASEGT. Trimming removed 6 bases at V and 2 bases at J, with 14 bases between. CDR3 region: CASSVGDLTYNEQFF. DNA for the CDR3: TGTGCCAGCAGCGTAGGGGATCTCACCTACAATGAGCAGTTCTTC.

The chain joins TRBV7-8 to TRBJ1-2; tentative D call: TRBD1 (5 bases). CDR1 and CDR2 (germline): SGHVS, FQNEAQ. This CDR3 is 14 amino acids long. V was pared by 5 bases and J by 7 bases, with 17 bases between. The CDR3: CASSQLGTPAGYTF. The CDR3 DNA reads TGTGCCAGCAGCCAACTCGGGACCCCCGCTGGCTACACCTTC.

The chain recombines TRBV11-2 with TRBJ2-3, with a tentative D call TRBD2 (6 bases). Germline CDR1 reads SGHAT; CDR2 reads FQNNGV. V gave up 4 bases and J gave up 0 bases, with 11 bases separating them. The CDR3 sequence is 15 residues long. This CDR3 reads CASSSPAGSTDTQYF. Written as DNA, the CDR3 is TGTGCCAGCAGCTCCCCGGCGGGAAGCACAGATACGCAGTATTTT. Looking up the rest from reference TRBV11-2 and TRBJ2-3 gives the full variable domain: EAGVAQSPRYKIIEKRQSVAFWCNPISGHATLYWYQQILGQGPKLLIQFQNNGVVDDSQLPKDRFSAERLKGVDSTLKIQPAKLEDSAVYLCASSSPAGSTDTQYFGPGTRLTVL.

This chain connects TRBV7-8 to TRBJ2-5, with 9 bases lining up with TRBD2. V was pared by 1 base and J by 2 bases, with 14 bases of the junction left unmatched. The CDR3 runs 19 residues. Looked up from germline, CDR1 is SGHVS and CDR2 is FQNEAQ. The CDR3 protein is CASSLDFSGRGRGQETQYF. CDR3 DNA: TGTGCCAGCAGCTTAGATTTTAGCGGGAGAGGGAGAGGGCAAGAGACCCAGTACTTC.

The gene calls are TRBV27 and TRBJ2-1; no clear D gene. V shed 3 bases and J shed 16 bases, with 13 bases lying between them. Germline CDR1 MNHEY, CDR2 SMNVEV (reference sequence). This CDR3 spans 11 amino acids. CDR3: CASSFCLDGFF. The CDR3 DNA reads TGTGCCAGCAGTTTTTGCCTAGATGGCTTCTTC.

The chain recombines TRBV29-1 with TRBJ2-1; TRBD2 is a possible D gene (6 bases). The germline CDR1 and CDR2 sequences are SQVTM and ANQGSEA. The germline V and J ends were trimmed by 5 bases and 6 bases, with 11 bases remaining between them. This CDR3 comprises 12 residues. The CDR3 DNA reads TGCAGCGTTCCCCGGGACTCCAATGAGCAGTTCTTC. Amino acid sequence: CSVPRDSNEQFF.

V usage is TRBV19 and J usage is TRBJ1-3; D gene uncertain. The CDR3 has 13 residues. Germline V CDR1 and CDR2: LNHDA, SQIVND (reference sequence). V lost 8 bases and J 0 bases, leaving 8 bases between the germline ends. CDR3 loop: CASGLVSGNTIYF. The CDR3, as DNA: TGTGCCAGTGGACTGGTCTCTGGAAACACCATATATTTT.

The chain recombines TRBV14 with TRBJ2-2, with 9 bases that match TRBD2. The V gene's germline CDR1 is SGHDN and CDR2 FVKESK. V was pared by 4 bases and J by 1 base, with 4 bases of the junction left unmatched. CDR3 length: 16 residues. CDR3 sequence reads: CASSPRLAENTGELFF. CDR3 DNA sequence: TGTGCCAGCAGCCCTAGACTAGCGGAGAACACCGGGGAGCTGTTTTTT.

V and J are TRBV5-4 and TRBJ2-1; D is perhaps TRBD1 (5 bases). The CDR3 contains 14 residues. V was cut by 6 bases and J by 2 bases, with 12 bases left in between. Germline V gene lookup returns CDR1 SGHNT and CDR2 YYREEE (reference sequence). CDR3 protein: CASNLWGTYNEQFF. CDR3 coding DNA: TGTGCCAGCAACCTTTGGGGCACCTACAATGAGCAGTTCTTC.

The chain recombines TRBV27 with TRBJ2-7, with D perhaps matching TRBD2 (7 bases). V dropped 7 bases and J dropped 2 bases, with 18 bases sitting between them. The germline gives CDR1 MNHEY, CDR2 SMNVEV (reference sequence). The CDR3 is 15 residues long. Here the CDR3 DNA reads TGTGCCAGCAAGAGGGGGGGAGATAGGGCCTACGAGCAGTACTTC. Translation gives CASKRGGDRAYEQYF.

The chain couples TRBV12-5 to TRBJ2-1, with 15 bases aligning to TRBD2. The germline gives CDR1 LGHNT, CDR2 FRNRAP. V gave up 5 bases and J gave up 7 bases; unmatched junction bases: 9. The CDR3 contains 17 residues. The CDR3 protein is CASGLGLAGGLGNEQFF. The CDR3 DNA reads as TGTGCTAGTGGTCTCGGACTAGCGGGGGGGCTAGGAAATGAGCAGTTCTTC.